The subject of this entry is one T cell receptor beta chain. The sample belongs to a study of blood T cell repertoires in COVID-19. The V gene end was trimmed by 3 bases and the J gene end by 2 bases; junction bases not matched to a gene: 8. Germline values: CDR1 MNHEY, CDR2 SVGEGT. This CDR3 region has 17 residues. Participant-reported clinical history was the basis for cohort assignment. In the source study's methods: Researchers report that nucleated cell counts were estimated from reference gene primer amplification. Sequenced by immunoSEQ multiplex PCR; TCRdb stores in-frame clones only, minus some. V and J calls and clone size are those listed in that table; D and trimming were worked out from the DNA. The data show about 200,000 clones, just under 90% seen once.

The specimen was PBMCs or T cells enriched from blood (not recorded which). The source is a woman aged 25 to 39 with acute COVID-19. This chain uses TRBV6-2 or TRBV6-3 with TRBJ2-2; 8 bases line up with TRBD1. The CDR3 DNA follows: TGTGCCAGCAGTTATCTTACAGGGGGAGTTAACACCGGGGAGCTGTTTTTT. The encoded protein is CASSYLTGGVNTGELFF.